A selection of T cell receptor beta chains follows, all from one sample in a study of technical replicates of blood from a handful of donors. The assay was immunoSEQ multiplex PCR, and TCRdb's table has in-frame clones only and misses some. This sample has roughly 90,000 clones, with about 94% found just once. The sequencing input was T cells isolated from PBMCs. These receptors were taken from a human donor in good health. Each CDR3 is given with its conserved first and last residue.

TRBV5-6	TRBJ1-5	CASSSGLYNQPQHF
TRBV15	TRBJ2-5	CATSRLYQETQYF
TRBV11-3	TRBJ2-1	CASSTHRDRVYNEQFF
TRBV11-2	TRBJ1-6	CASSYGPMGDSPLHF
TRBV19	TRBJ2-2	CASKNRDTGELFF
TRBV2	TRBJ2-7	CASSGTVAQTSAGYEQYF
TRBV27	TRBJ2-2	CASSSIPVGTGELFF
TRBV30	TRBJ2-7	CAWSVGTIDEQYF
TRBV5-1	TRBJ1-1	CASSLEGAANTEAFF
TRBV6-1	TRBJ1-5	CASSEQGYGNQPQHF
TRBV27	TRBJ2-1	CASSRGNEQFF
TRBV2	TRBJ2-2	CASSEGAGGELFF
TRBV5-1	TRBJ1-1	CASSAAVRDTGPAFF
TRBV5-1	TRBJ2-1	CASSPGTVGANEQFF
TRBV28	TRBJ2-7	CAAAGNYEQYF
TRBV2	TRBJ2-1	CASSEGFQGVSGEQFF
TRBV4-1	TRBJ2-7	CASSLRRPGEHEQYF
TRBV7-9	TRBJ1-4	CASSFPPNAEKLFF
TRBV6-5	TRBJ2-2	CASSYAVDTGELFF
TRBV27	TRBJ2-1	CASSASGRNNEQFF
TRBV19	TRBJ1-2	CASSRGTGYGYTF
TRBV7-7	TRBJ2-2	CASSGRTGAGELFF
TRBV5-6	TRBJ2-2	CASSLVAGGNTGELFF
TRBV5-1	TRBJ2-1	CASRLAVDSYNEQFF
TRBV6-5	TRBJ2-7	CASSYFGGYEQYF
TRBV29-1	TRBJ2-3	CSVEAAGTRDTDTQYF
TRBV7-6	TRBJ2-6	CASSSVNGANVLTF
TRBV30	TRBJ2-3	CAQSTDTQYF
TRBV28	TRBJ2-7	CASRGTSGTYEQYF
TRBV28	TRBJ1-3	CASSLWGQSDSGNTIYF